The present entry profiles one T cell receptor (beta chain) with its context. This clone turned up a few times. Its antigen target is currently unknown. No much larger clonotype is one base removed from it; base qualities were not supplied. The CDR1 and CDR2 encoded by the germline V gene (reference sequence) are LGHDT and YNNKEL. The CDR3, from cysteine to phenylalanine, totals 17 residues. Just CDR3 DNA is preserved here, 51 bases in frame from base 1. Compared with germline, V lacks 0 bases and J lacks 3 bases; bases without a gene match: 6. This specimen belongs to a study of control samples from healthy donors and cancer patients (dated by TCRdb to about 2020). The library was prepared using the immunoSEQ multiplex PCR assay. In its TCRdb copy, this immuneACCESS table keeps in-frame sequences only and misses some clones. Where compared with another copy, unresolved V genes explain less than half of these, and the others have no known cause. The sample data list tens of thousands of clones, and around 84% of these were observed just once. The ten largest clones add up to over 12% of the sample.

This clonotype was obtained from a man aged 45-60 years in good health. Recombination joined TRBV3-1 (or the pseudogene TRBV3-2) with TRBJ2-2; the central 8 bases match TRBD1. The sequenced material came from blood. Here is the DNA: TGTGCCAGCAGCCAAGATTTCGGCAGGGGGCACACCGGGGAGCTGTTTTTT. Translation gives CASSQDFGRGHTGELFF.